Below, 27 T cell receptor beta chains from the same sample are listed, as sequenced in a study of circulating and synovial CD4+ cells in juvenile arthritis. Clones were read by immunoSEQ multiplex PCR, and TCRdb kept only the in-frame ones, dropping some. In the table there are around 13,000 clones, roughly 88% of which are singletons. The material sequenced was CD4+ T cells from synovial fluid. The receptors shown here come from a human patient with juvenile idiopathic arthritis. Some clones in this sample may be carry-over from other donors' samples.

The genes are TRBV15 and TRBJ1-1, with 8 bases fitting TRBD1. The germline V gene has CDR1 LNHNV and CDR2 YYDKDF (reference sequence). J was trimmed by 7 bases and V by 0 bases; bases with no gene match: 10. CDR3 size: 16 residues. The CDR3 is CATSRDYGTGGIEAFF. For the CDR3, the DNA is TGTGCCACCAGCAGAGATTATGGAACAGGGGGTATTGAAGCTTTCTTT. Looking up the rest from reference TRBV15 and TRBJ1-1 gives the full variable domain: DAMVIQNPRYQVTQFGKPVTLSCSQTLNHNVMYWYQQKSSQAPKLLFHYYDKDFNNEADTPDNFQSRRPNTSFCFLDIRSPGLGDTAMYLCATSRDYGTGGIEAFFGQGTRLTVV.

The chain links TRBV6-1 to TRBJ2-7; D remains ambiguous. The CDR3 extends over 13 amino acids. Between the trimmed V and J ends, which lost 1 base and 4 bases, there was a span of 8 bases. Per germline, CDR1 MNHNS and CDR2 SASEGT. The CDR3 DNA reads TGTGCCAGCAGTGAAGATCAGGAATACGAGCAGTACTTC. Its translation is CASSEDQEYEQYF.

The chain recombines TRBV2 with TRBJ2-7, with unresolved D. The CDR3 contains 13 residues. Germline V lookup: CDR1 SNHLY, CDR2 FYNNEI. Trimming shortened V by 3 bases and J by 3 bases, and 9 bases separated the two germline ends. The DNA for the CDR3 is TGTGCCAGCAGTGATGGCAGATACTACGAGCAGTACTTC. As protein: CASSDGRYYEQYF.

The chain is built from TRBV19 and TRBJ2-7, with 7 bases matching TRBD1. Per germline, CDR1 LNHDA and CDR2 SQIVND (reference sequence). The CDR3 totals 14 residues. V was pared by 4 bases and J by 3 bases, with 6 bases of the junction left unmatched. The CDR3 reads CASSKQGRDYEQYF. The DNA of the CDR3 is TGTGCCAGTAGTAAACAGGGGCGAGACTACGAGCAGTACTTC.

The chain employs TRBV11-2 and TRBJ1-1; tentative D call: TRBD1 (5 bases). V lost 1 base and J lost 1, with 19 bases in between. The germline V gene has CDR1 SGHAT and CDR2 FQNNGV. There are 18 residues in the CDR3. CDR3 loop: CASSLGVGAGRENTEAFF. The CDR3 region has the DNA TGTGCCAGCAGCTTAGGTGTCGGAGCAGGGAGGGAGAACACTGAAGCTTTCTTT.

The genes are TRBV27 and TRBJ2-7; D is perhaps TRBD2 (6 bases). Trimming stripped 8 bases from V and 3 bases from J, with 11 bases between. The germline V gene has CDR1 MNHEY and CDR2 SMNVEV (reference sequence). The CDR3 length is 12 residues. CDR3: CASGGIIYEQYF. The CDR3 DNA is TGTGCCAGCGGAGGGATTATCTACGAGCAGTACTTC.

This chain joins TRBV4-1 and TRBJ2-7; no clear D. CDR1 is MGHRA, CDR2 YSYEKL, per germline. The V end lost 1 base, the J end lost 5 bases, and 18 bases lay between the germline ends. CDR3 length: 16 residues. The CDR3 loop is CASSQGTAVLRDEQYF. Written as DNA, the CDR3 is TGCGCCAGCAGCCAAGGTACCGCGGTCCTTCGGGACGAGCAGTACTTC.

The chain couples TRBV10-3 to TRBJ2-7; 8 nucleotides line up with TRBD1. Germline V gene lookup returns CDR1 ENHRY and CDR2 SYGVKD. After removal of 6 bases from V and 0 bases from J, the junction contained 4 bases not matched to a gene. The CDR3 runs 14 residues. Here the CDR3 DNA reads TGTGCCATCAGGGACAGGGACCTCTCCTACGAGCAGTACTTC. Amino acids: CAIRDRDLSYEQYF.

The rearrangement uses TRBV27 and TRBJ2-7; 7 nucleotides align to TRBD1. CDR1 MNHEY and CDR2 SMNVEV come from the germline V gene (reference sequence). Trimming cost V 6 bases and J 3 bases; bases outside gene matches: 8. CDR3 length: 14 residues. CDR3 DNA: TGTGCCAGCAGGCCGGGACAGATGCGCTACGAGCAGTACTTC. Its translation: CASRPGQMRYEQYF.

In regard to this clone: Other DNA sequences in the same sample also yield this CDR3. V is TRBV11-1 and J is TRBJ1-6; possibly TRBD1 for D (5 bases). Germline V gene sequence: CDR1 SGHAT, CDR2 FQDESV (reference sequence). The CDR3 spans 15 residues. V was cut by 6 bases and J by 3 bases, with 12 bases left in between. The CDR3 DNA is TGTGCCAGCAGACTCGACAGCCTCTATAATTCACCCCTCCACTTT. Protein product: CASRLDSLYNSPLHF.

The genes are TRBV6-5 and TRBJ1-4, with D possibly TRBD1 on 5 matching bases. V was trimmed by 0 bases and J by 8 bases, leaving 16 bases between them. CDR1 MNHEY and CDR2 SVGAGI come from the germline V gene. The CDR3 sequence is 16 residues long. The CDR3 loop is CASSYSNQGWSEKLFF. CDR3 DNA sequence: TGTGCCAGCAGTTACTCTAATCAGGGTTGGAGCGAAAAACTGTTTTTT.

The CDR3 DNA is TGTGCCAGCAGCTTCCAGGGGGGCTACGAGCAGTACTTC. Protein sequence: CASSFQGGYEQYF. This sequence joins TRBV7-7 and TRBJ2-7; possible D gene TRBD1, 7 bases. This CDR3 contains 13 residues. V was pared by 3 bases and J by 3 bases, with 9 bases between. Germline CDR1 is SSHAT and CDR2 is FNYEAQ (reference sequence).

The V call is TRBV10-1, the J call TRBJ1-4; the D is unclear. CDR3 length equals 16 residues. CDR1 is WNHNN, CDR2 SYGVQD, per germline (reference sequence). Trimming removed 2 bases at V and 7 bases at J, with 17 bases between. CDR3 residues: CASSESFPGRGEKLFF. DNA of the CDR3: TGCGCCAGCAGTGAGAGTTTCCCAGGTCGGGGTGAAAAACTGTTTTTT.

The CDR3 reads CAWSVRVGQPQHF. The CDR3 DNA is TGTGCCTGGAGTGTACGGGTGGGTCAGCCCCAGCATTTT. This rearrangement joins TRBV30 to TRBJ1-5; D is uncertain. Trimming took 0 bases from V and 6 from J, leaving 9 bases between them. Germline V lookup: CDR1 GTSNPN, CDR2 SVGIG (reference sequence). The CDR3 runs 13 residues.

This chain links TRBV29-1 with TRBJ2-5; 9 bases agree with TRBD2. The CDR3 covers 16 residues. V was clipped by 7 bases and J by 2 bases; unmatched bases: 14. Germline assignment: CDR1 SQVTM and CDR2 ANQGSEA. The CDR3 loop is CSAHKGASGIQETQYF. The CDR3, as DNA: TGCAGCGCTCATAAGGGGGCTAGCGGGATTCAAGAGACCCAGTACTTC.

As regards this clone: At one end the junction does not follow the germline gene, possibly because of a read error. The chain couples TRBV5-1 to TRBJ2-7; no firm D call. Germline loops: CDR1 SGHRS, CDR2 YFSETQ. The CDR3 spans 15 residues. CDR3 DNA: TGCGCCAGCAGCCCGCGGTCGAGTACCTCATACGAGCAGCACTTC. This sequence encodes CASSPRSSTSYEQHF.

The rearrangement links TRBV5-1 to TRBJ2-7, with a weak D call TRBD2 (5 bases). This CDR3 is built from 16 residues. Trimming pared 0 bases from V and 0 bases from J, leaving 13 bases between. Germline lookup yields CDR1 SGHRS and CDR2 YFSETQ. The CDR3 here is CASSLAGGGGSYEQYF. In DNA form, the CDR3 reads TGCGCCAGCAGCTTGGCCGGCGGAGGAGGCTCCTACGAGCAGTACTTC.

The V gene is TRBV7-3, the J gene TRBJ2-6; 12 bases are shared with TRBD1. With V trimmed by 3 bases and J by 2 bases, 8 bases remained unmatched. Germline CDR1 and CDR2: SGHTA and FQGTGA. CDR3 length: 19 amino acids. CDR3 sequence: CASSLGSGTGGTGANVLTF. DNA for the CDR3: TGTGCCAGCAGCTTGGGCAGCGGGACAGGGGGCACTGGGGCCAACGTCCTGACTTTC. Using reference TRBV7-3 and TRBJ2-6 for the parts outside the CDR3, the full variable domain is GAGVSQTPSNKVTEKGKYVELRCDPISGHTALYWYRQSLGQGPEFLIYFQGTGAADDSGLPNDRFFAVRPEGSVSTLKIQRTERGDSAVYLCASSLGSGTGGTGANVLTFGAGSRLTVL.

This chain links TRBV6-5 with TRBJ2-2, with TRBD2 matching over 8 bases. With 5 bases clipped from V and 6 bases from J, the junction kept 2 bases outside the gene matches. Germline CDR1 and CDR2: MNHEY and SVGAGI. CDR3 length: 13 residues. Here the CDR3 reads CASSQGLAGELFF. CDR3 in DNA: TGTGCCAGCAGTCAGGGACTAGCCGGGGAGCTGTTTTTT.

The chain employs TRBV4-3 and TRBJ1-1; D remains unclear. Trimming removed 0 bases from V and 0 bases from J, with 14 bases in between. This CDR3 spans 17 amino acids. The germline gives CDR1 LGHNA, CDR2 YSLEER. This CDR3 is CASSQDGGLPMNTEAFF. CDR3 in DNA: TGCGCCAGCAGCCAAGATGGAGGACTTCCAATGAACACTGAAGCTTTCTTT.

The chain recombines TRBV25-1 with TRBJ2-2; 7 nucleotides align to TRBD2. Germline loops: CDR1 MGHDK, CDR2 SYGVNS. Germline trimming cut 1 base from V and 6 bases from J; bases unmatched to any gene: 8. The CDR3 covers 16 residues. The CDR3 nucleotides are TGTGCCAGCAGTGAATGGAGTAGCGGGTTAGCCGGGGAGCTGTTTTTT. It codes for CASSEWSSGLAGELFF.

The J gene is TRBJ1-1, the V gene TRBV5-4; TRBD1 agrees at 7 bases. The germline gives CDR1 SGHNT, CDR2 YYREEE (reference sequence). The CDR3 covers 15 residues. V lost 2 bases and J lost 6; bases outside the gene matches: 10. CDR3 residues: CASSFNSQGWAEAFF. For the CDR3, the DNA is TGTGCCAGCAGCTTCAATTCACAGGGGTGGGCTGAAGCTTTCTTT.

The CDR3 reads CASSEYAGGETQYF. Here the CDR3 DNA reads TGTGCCAGCAGTGAGTATGCAGGGGGGGAGACCCAGTACTTC. The V call is TRBV2, the J call TRBJ2-5; a weak D match, TRBD1 (7 bases). This CDR3 contains 14 residues. Germline V gives CDR1 SNHLY, CDR2 FYNNEI. V lost 3 bases to trimming and J lost 5 bases, with 13 bases between them.

This chain connects TRBV6-6 to TRBJ2-7; no reliable D call. This CDR3 is built from 14 residues. V was shortened by 7 bases and J by 2 bases, with 15 bases between the two germline ends. Germline V gene lookup returns CDR1 MNHNY and CDR2 SVGAGI (reference sequence). CDR3 sequence (DNA): TGTGCCAGCATGCCCACCCTAAGCACCTACGAGCAGTACTTC. It specifies CASMPTLSTYEQYF.

In DNA, the CDR3 is TGTGCCAGCAGCGTAGGCCCCGGGACTGAAGCTTTCTTT. It codes for CASSVGPGTEAFF. The chain carries TRBV9 and TRBJ1-1, with D hard to call. V dropped 0 bases and J dropped 5 bases, with 8 bases sitting between them. CDR1 is SGDLS, CDR2 YYNGEE, per germline. The CDR3 has 13 residues.

This chain uses TRBV12-5 with TRBJ1-2, with TRBD1 as a possible D gene (5 bases). Germline CDR1 LGHNT, CDR2 FRNRAP. V lost 4 bases and J 4 bases, leaving 10 bases between the germline ends. The CDR3 is 13 amino acids. The CDR3 here is CASGSTVSYGYTF. The DNA for the CDR3 is TGTGCTAGTGGTTCGACAGTTAGCTATGGCTACACCTTC.

V usage is TRBV11-2 and J usage is TRBJ2-7; TRBD2 matches 9 bases. From germline, CDR1 is SGHAT and CDR2 FQNNGV. CDR3 length: 20 residues. V dropped 0 bases and J dropped 0; count of bases not matched to a gene: 15. CDR3 sequence: CASSLDTPDSGSTNSYEQYF. The CDR3 bases are TGTGCCAGCAGCTTAGATACTCCCGATAGCGGGAGCACGAACTCCTACGAGCAGTACTTC.